This TCR beta chain derives from a study of response to subunit inactivated influenza vaccine. This clonotype has more than one count but fewer than ten. The antigen is undetermined. One entry per CDR3 protein, called by TCRdb with MiXCR from the RT-PCR reads. The sample lists around 540,000 distinct CDR3 sequences, over 9.5% occurring once. Broader study findings: The authors suggested that every seasonal influenza vaccination recruits few new T cells.

V was cut by 1 base and J by 5 bases, with 6 bases left in between. This CDR3 has 14 residues. Per germline, CDR1 SGHVS and CDR2 FNYEAQ. The source of this sequence is a man aged 45-60 years who received an inactivated influenza vaccine. This specimen was PBMCs from blood, taken on the day of vaccination. J is TRBJ2-6 and V is TRBV7-6; no firm D call. CDR3 nucleotides: TGTGCCAGCAGCTTAGAGGCTAGGGCCAACGTCCTGACTTTC. Amino acid sequence: CASSLEARANVLTF.